The source of this TCR beta chain is a study of cytomegalovirus exposure and HLA in healthy donors. General observations from the study: The study found most TCR sequences rare, yet found some public TCRs in many donors. When analyzed later, a missense DCLRE1C variant was found to be linked to TCR beta V- and J-gene trimming. Judged likely to be a sequencing artifact was a cluster of highly shared sequence variants. Later work found most CMV-associated TCR beta chains apparently HLA-restricted.

In germline, CDR1 is LNHDA, CDR2 SQIVND (reference sequence). The CDR3 length is 15 residues. V was clipped by 5 bases and J by 3 bases; unmatched bases: 9. 13 Jbeta primers and 60 Vbeta primers were used for the PCR. Profiling relied on immunoSEQ multiplex PCR, and the TCRdb table lists in-frame clones only, not all of them. The sample holds approximately 130,000 clones, approximately 85% seen once. Remarks on this clone: What it binds is not known.

The clonotype comes from a boy between 10 and 17 years old in good health and CMV-seronegative. J is TRBJ2-7 and V is TRBV19; 8 nucleotides align to TRBD1. Sequencing used PBMCs. In DNA form, the CDR3 reads TGTGCCAGTAGTTCCCCCGGACAGGGTAACTACGAGCAGTACTTC. The encoded protein is CASSSPGQGNYEQYF.